These T cell receptor beta chains were read from a single sample in a study of cytomegalovirus exposure and HLA in healthy donors. This table comes from immunoSEQ multiplex PCR, and its TCRdb copy is limited to in-frame clones, with some not included. The sample holds under 150,000 clones, around 76% seen once. Sample: PBMCs. All receptors derive from a man between 18 and 35 years old in good health and CMV-seronegative. Each CDR3 is given with its conserved first and last residue. The order of the fields is V gene, clone size, D gene, J gene, CDR3 protein, CDR3 DNA. D genes are given only for firm matches. Part of the rows lack a size; the others show once, few, many or a class for expanded clones.

v_call: TRBV18
clone_size: -
d_call: TRBD1
j_call: TRBJ1-5
cdr3_aa: CASSRGQANQPQHF
cdr3_nt: TGTGCCAGCTCGCGGGGACAGGCCAATCAGCCCCAGCATTTT

v_call: TRBV6-1
clone_size: -
d_call: -
j_call: TRBJ2-7
cdr3_aa: CASIRGGQGEQYF
cdr3_nt: TGTGCCAGCATTAGGGGGGGGCAGGGGGAGCAGTACTTC

v_call: TRBV11-2
clone_size: few
d_call: TRBD1
j_call: TRBJ1-2
cdr3_aa: CASSKLAGDRDGYTF
cdr3_nt: TGTGCCAGCAGCAAGCTAGCCGGAGACAGGGATGGCTACACCTTC

v_call: TRBV19
clone_size: -
d_call: TRBD2
j_call: TRBJ2-5
cdr3_aa: CASKGRGRRSGRAGGETQYF
cdr3_nt: TGTGCCAGTAAGGGGAGGGGGCGACGGAGCGGGAGGGCCGGAGGAGAGACCCAGTACTTC

v_call: TRBV18
clone_size: -
d_call: TRBD1
j_call: TRBJ2-7
cdr3_aa: CASSPGADRVYEQYF
cdr3_nt: TGTGCCAGCTCACCAGGAGCCGACAGGGTCTACGAGCAGTACTTC

v_call: TRBV2
clone_size: few
d_call: -
j_call: TRBJ2-1
cdr3_aa: CASREPAARSEQFF
cdr3_nt: TGTGCCAGCAGGGAACCAGCAGCGCGCAGTGAGCAGTTCTTC

v_call: TRBV10-3
clone_size: -
d_call: TRBD1
j_call: TRBJ1-1
cdr3_aa: CAIRGQGMNTEAFF
cdr3_nt: TGTGCCATCAGAGGACAGGGGATGAACACTGAAGCTTTCTTT

v_call: TRBV6-5
clone_size: -
d_call: -
j_call: TRBJ2-7
cdr3_aa: CASSSIGGGYEQYF
cdr3_nt: TGTGCCAGCAGTTCCATAGGAGGGGGCTACGAGCAGTACTTC

v_call: TRBV28
clone_size: -
d_call: -
j_call: TRBJ1-2
cdr3_aa: CASSLRWDFYGYTF
cdr3_nt: TGTGCCAGCAGTTTAAGGTGGGACTTCTATGGCTACACCTTC

v_call: TRBV11-3
clone_size: -
d_call: -
j_call: TRBJ1-1
cdr3_aa: CASLQRGMNTEAFF
cdr3_nt: TGTGCCAGCTTACAGAGGGGGATGAACACTGAAGCTTTCTTT

v_call: TRBV5-6
clone_size: few
d_call: TRBD2
j_call: TRBJ2-1
cdr3_aa: CASSWGLAGVSANEQFF
cdr3_nt: TGTGCCAGCAGCTGGGGACTAGCGGGAGTATCGGCAAATGAGCAGTTCTTC

v_call: TRBV28
clone_size: -
d_call: -
j_call: TRBJ1-2
cdr3_aa: CASSSGQLYGYTF
cdr3_nt: TGTGCCAGCAGTTCTGGACAGCTCTATGGCTACACCTTC

v_call: TRBV13
clone_size: few
d_call: TRBD1
j_call: TRBJ2-7
cdr3_aa: CASSHPPHRGRNEQYF
cdr3_nt: TGTGCCAGCAGCCATCCCCCCCACAGGGGGCGGAACGAGCAGTACTTC

v_call: TRBV28
clone_size: few
d_call: -
j_call: TRBJ1-2
cdr3_aa: CASSLTRRTRGTNYYGYTF
cdr3_nt: TGTGCCAGCAGTTTAACACGGAGGACGCGGGGCACGAATTACTATGGCTACACCTTC

v_call: TRBV28
clone_size: -
d_call: TRBD1
j_call: TRBJ2-2
cdr3_aa: CASRMTGAYTGELFF
cdr3_nt: TGTGCCAGCAGGATGACAGGGGCATACACCGGGGAGCTGTTTTTT

v_call: TRBV4-2
clone_size: -
d_call: TRBD1
j_call: TRBJ1-3
cdr3_aa: CASSQDRQGGPGNTIYF
cdr3_nt: TGTGCCAGCAGCCAAGACCGGCAGGGGGGCCCTGGAAACACCATATATTTT

v_call: TRBV9
clone_size: -
d_call: -
j_call: TRBJ2-7
cdr3_aa: CASSVGPPRGAYEQYF
cdr3_nt: TGTGCCAGCAGCGTAGGCCCCCCCCGCGGGGCCTACGAGCAGTACTTC

v_call: TRBV19
clone_size: -
d_call: TRBD1
j_call: TRBJ2-7
cdr3_aa: CASSIVPGQGSYEQYF
cdr3_nt: TGTGCCAGTAGTATAGTTCCGGGACAGGGTTCCTACGAGCAGTACTTC

v_call: TRBV7-6
clone_size: once
d_call: TRBD2
j_call: TRBJ2-7
cdr3_aa: CASSPRGDGAGASEQYF
cdr3_nt: TGTGCCAGCAGCCCACGGGGGGACGGAGCGGGAGCCTCCGAGCAGTACTTC

v_call: TRBV5-1
clone_size: -
d_call: -
j_call: TRBJ2-7
cdr3_aa: CASSLGADSSYEQYF
cdr3_nt: TGCGCCAGCAGCTTGGGAGCCGATAGCTCCTACGAGCAGTACTTC

v_call: TRBV27
clone_size: -
d_call: -
j_call: TRBJ1-2
cdr3_aa: CASSLGGQHYGYTF
cdr3_nt: TGTGCCAGCAGTTTAGGCGGACAGCACTATGGCTACACCTTC

v_call: TRBV29-1
clone_size: -
d_call: TRBD2
j_call: TRBJ2-7
cdr3_aa: CSVEGASGGNEQYF
cdr3_nt: TGCAGCGTTGAGGGCGCTAGCGGGGGGAACGAGCAGTACTTC